This TCR beta chain is drawn from a study of molecular identifiers for immune sequencing clone quantification. Broader study findings: Clone sizes could be underestimated for highly expanded clones when identical TCR molecules share a barcode.

The V end lost 3 bases, the J end lost 3 bases, and 10 bases lay between the germline ends. This CDR3 contains 14 residues. Investigators produced naive CD8 libraries from 20,000 to 1,000,000 sorted cells, drawing on 10%, 30% or 50% RNA. The table lists this clonotype with many counts. What it recognizes is unknown. TCRdb itself ran the PCR reads through MiXCR, one entry per CDR3 protein. Altogether approximately 590,000 distinct CDR3 sequences are present, roughly 27% being singletons, with the ten largest covering roughly 0.83%. Sequencing was done on a sample of naive CD8+ T cells from blood, with Jurkat cell RNA spiked in. Subset described: FACS-sorted CD8+CD4-CCR7+CD45RA+ naive T cells. The receptor was derived from a human donor in good health. Some libraries in this study had Jurkat cell RNA spiked in. The genes are TRBV12-3 or TRBV12-4 and TRBJ2-3; maybe TRBD1 (6 bases). CDR3: CASSLGTPTDTQYF. The CDR3, as DNA: TGTGCCAGCAGTTTGGGGACACCAACAGATACGCAGTATTTT.